This TCR beta chain was retrieved from a study of cytomegalovirus exposure and HLA in healthy donors. Study results and limitations: There were a few CMV-associated chains whose specificity for CMV antigens was confirmed in vitro.

This clone was recorded a few times. What it binds is not known. Assay: immunoSEQ multiplex PCR; the TCRdb copy retains only in-frame clones and omits some. The table records about 220,000 clones, about 90% of them present only once. The sequence was obtained from a woman between 18 and 29 years old in good health and CMV-seronegative. Material for sequencing was PBMCs.

This chain's CDR3 is CASSLTSGSDTQYF. The CDR3 DNA sequence: TGTGCCAGCAGCTTAACTAGCGGGAGTGATACGCAGTATTTT. The chain joins TRBV5-4 to TRBJ2-3, with 11 nucleotides matching TRBD2. The germline CDR1 and CDR2 sequences are SGHNT and YYREEE (reference sequence). V shed 2 bases and J 6 bases; nucleotides not matched to a gene: 2. The CDR3 is 14 residues long.